Each of the 25 T cell receptor beta chains below was sequenced from the same sample in a study of cytomegalovirus exposure and HLA in healthy donors (dated by TCRdb to the late 2010s). The library relied on the immunoSEQ multiplex PCR assay. A mixture of 60 forward primers for TCR Vbeta segments and 13 reverse primers for TCR Jbeta segments was used in the multiplex PCR. TCRdb obtained this table from immuneACCESS and retained in-frame rearrangements with V and J assigned. These tables miss some clones; where compared with another copy, unresolved V genes account for less than half of the shortfall, and the remainder is unexplained. Across this sample there are about 130,000 clones, with 78% seen only once. The top ten clonotypes cover less than 4.5% of the sample. The sample taken for sequencing was PBMCs. The source of these receptors is a man aged 40-50 years in good health and CMV-seronegative.

CDR3 in DNA: TGTGCCAGCAGACTAGGGCAAGAGACCCAGTACTTC. Amino acids: CASRLGQETQYF. The gene calls are TRBV28 and TRBJ2-5; weak D call: TRBD2 (5 bases). Trimming took 6 bases from V and 2 from J, leaving 7 bases between them. Germline lookup yields CDR1 MDHEN and CDR2 SYDVKM. The CDR3 spans 12 residues.

The chain joins TRBV19 to TRBJ1-1, with D possibly matching TRBD1 (6 bases). This CDR3 spans 17 amino acids. Germline loops: CDR1 LNHDA, CDR2 SQIVND (reference sequence). Trimming took off 1 base at V and 1 base at J, with 16 bases between the two ends. The CDR3 is CASSIGWDTLTNTEAFF. DNA of the CDR3: TGTGCCAGTAGTATAGGATGGGACACATTAACGAACACTGAAGCTTTCTTT.

The chain is built from TRBV5-1 and TRBJ2-7; 7 positions agree with TRBD1. V was pared by 7 bases and J by 3 bases, with 7 bases of the junction left unmatched. The CDR3 spans 13 residues. Germline CDR1 is SGHRS and CDR2 is YFSETQ. In nucleotides, the CDR3 is TGCGCCAGCGGGCGACGGGACAGCTACGAGCAGTACTTC. As protein: CASGRRDSYEQYF.

V is TRBV5-6 and J is TRBJ1-1; 8 bases match TRBD1. The CDR3 sequence is 16 residues long. V trimming: 1 base; J trimming: 1 base; junction bases outside the gene matches: 6. The germline V gene has CDR1 SGHDT and CDR2 YYEEEE. The CDR3 nucleotides read TGTGCCAGCAGCTTGTATCAGGGGGCCCGGAACACTGAAGCTTTCTTT. Its translation is CASSLYQGARNTEAFF.

The chain combines TRBV30 with TRBJ2-1, with TRBD1 identical over 9 bases. V shed 5 bases and J 12 bases; nucleotides not matched to a gene: 14. The CDR3 runs 14 residues. Germline values: CDR1 GTSNPN, CDR2 SVGIG (reference sequence). CDR3 coding DNA: TGTGCCTGGGGGGGCGGGACAGGGTCTCGTTGGCAGTTCTTC. Residues: CAWGGGTGSRWQFF.

The CDR3, as DNA: TGTGCCAGCAGTGTGGAGAGGGACACTGAAGCTTTCTTT. Amino acid sequence: CASSVERDTEAFF. The chain recombines TRBV2 with TRBJ1-1; D is ambiguous. CDR1 SNHLY and CDR2 FYNNEI come from the germline V gene. This CDR3 contains 13 residues. The V and J ends lost 4 bases and 3 bases respectively, with 9 bases between them.

V and J are TRBV18 and TRBJ2-4; the D gene is possibly TRBD2 (6 bases). The CDR3 has 14 residues. Germline assignment: CDR1 KGHSH and CDR2 LQKENI. The germline V and J ends were trimmed by 3 bases and 4 bases, with 10 bases remaining between them. The CDR3 sequence: CASSPQGGKNIQYF. For the CDR3, the DNA is TGTGCCAGCTCACCGCAGGGAGGTAAAAACATTCAGTACTTC.

A few counts support this clone. The gene calls are TRBV5-1 and TRBJ2-2, with D hard to call. Trimming cost V 6 bases and J 7 bases, with 7 bases left between them. There are 11 residues in the CDR3. Per the germline V gene, CDR1 is SGHRS and CDR2 is YFSETQ. CDR3 region: CASTTYGELFF. In nucleotides, the CDR3 is TGCGCCAGCACTACGTACGGGGAGCTGTTTTTT.

The rearrangement links TRBV29-1 to TRBJ2-7, with 7 bases matching TRBD1. Looked up from germline, CDR1 is SQVTM and CDR2 is ANQGSEA. Trimming removed 6 bases from V and 4 bases from J; junction bases left unmatched: 12. The CDR3 contains 14 residues. Here the CDR3 reads CSVAGGRVPYEQYF. CDR3 in DNA: TGCAGCGTAGCAGGGGGAAGGGTTCCGTACGAGCAGTACTTC.

This chain links TRBV2 with TRBJ2-2; D gene unclear. There are 14 residues in the CDR3. Trimming took off 7 bases at V and 0 bases at J, with 9 bases between the two ends. The germline CDR1 and CDR2 sequences are SNHLY and FYNNEI. The CDR3 here is CASIIHPNTGELFF. Here the CDR3 DNA reads TGTGCCAGCATCATACATCCGAACACCGGGGAGCTGTTTTTT.

The chain is built from TRBV7-3 and TRBJ1-2; possibly TRBD1 for D (5 bases). This CDR3 is 13 amino acids long. The V end was cut by 2 bases, the J end by 6 bases, with 10 bases between. CDR1 is SGHTA, CDR2 FQGTGA, per germline. In DNA form, the CDR3 reads TGTGCCAGCAGCTTAGAGGGGAGGGATGGCTACACCTTC. Its translation is CASSLEGRDGYTF. Full variable domain (missing parts from reference TRBV7-3 and TRBJ1-2): GAGVSQTPSNKVTEKGKYVELRCDPISGHTALYWYRQSLGQGPEFLIYFQGTGAADDSGLPNDRFFAVRPEGSVSTLKIQRTERGDSAVYLCASSLEGRDGYTFGSGTRLTVV.

The chain links TRBV19 to TRBJ1-1; D gene uncertain. V was pared by 3 bases and J by 1 base, with 12 bases between. The CDR3 covers 15 residues. CDR1 is LNHDA, CDR2 SQIVND, per germline (reference sequence). The CDR3 DNA reads as TGTGCCAGTAGTATGGAGGGAGCAGGGAACACTGAAGCTTTCTTT. It translates to CASSMEGAGNTEAFF.

V usage is TRBV15 and J usage is TRBJ1-2; no clear D. The CDR3 is 17 amino acids. V was shortened by 0 bases and J by 2 bases, with 16 bases between the two germline ends. Per the germline V gene, CDR1 is LNHNV and CDR2 is YYDKDF (reference sequence). DNA of the CDR3: TGTGCCACCAGCAGAGATCGATCGGGGTGGGCGAACTATGGCTACACCTTC. It yields the protein CATSRDRSGWANYGYTF.

In regard to this clone: Mismatch with germline at one junction end may stem from a read error. The rearrangement joins TRBV5-6 to TRBJ2-4, with TRBD1 as a possible D gene (6 bases). There are 15 residues in the CDR3. Germline V lookup: CDR1 SGHDT, CDR2 YYEEEE. CDR3 sequence reads: CAGRPGVLAKNIQYF. The CDR3 DNA reads as TGTGCCGGCAGGCCAGGGGTTTTAGCCAAAAACATTCAGTACTTC.

The chain links TRBV7-8 to TRBJ2-7; D call uncertain. In germline, CDR1 is SGHVS, CDR2 FQNEAQ. The CDR3 totals 14 residues. V was trimmed by 5 bases and J by 0 bases, leaving 11 bases between them. The CDR3 DNA is TGTGCCAGCAGCCAAGACCGGAGCTCCTACGAGCAGTACTTC. It encodes CASSQDRSSYEQYF.

The CDR3: CASSYSDRGRYGYTF. The CDR3 nucleotides are TGTGCCAGCAGTTACTCTGACAGGGGAAGGTATGGCTACACCTTC. V gene TRBV6-6 combines with J gene TRBJ1-2; 8 bases fit TRBD1. Looked up from germline, CDR1 is MNHNY and CDR2 is SVGAGI (reference sequence). V shed 0 bases and J 5 bases; nucleotides not matched to a gene: 5. The CDR3 spans 15 residues.

This clone was seen only a few times. This chain joins TRBV15 and TRBJ1-2, with 8 bases lining up with TRBD1. The germline V gene has CDR1 LNHNV and CDR2 YYDKDF (reference sequence). The CDR3 is 16 residues long. With V trimmed by 0 bases and J by 4 bases, 7 bases remained unmatched. In DNA, the CDR3 is TGTGCCACCAGCAGAGATGTGGCAGGACAGGGCTATGGCTACACCTTC. Encoded protein: CATSRDVAGQGYGYTF.

The chain couples TRBV29-1 to TRBJ1-2; D is unclear. Germline V gene lookup returns CDR1 SQVTM and CDR2 ANQGSEA. The CDR3 runs to 13 residues. Trimming shortened V by 3 bases and J by 0 bases, and 8 bases separated the two germline ends. As DNA, the CDR3 is TGCAGCGTTGAGCCACAACCTAACTATGGCTACACCTTC. This codes for CSVEPQPNYGYTF.

The rearrangement links TRBV14 to TRBJ1-2; no definite D call. This CDR3 is built from 14 residues. V shed 0 bases and J shed 3 bases, with 8 bases lying between them. CDR1 is SGHDN and CDR2 is FVKESK in the germline V gene. The CDR3 DNA reads TGTGCCAGCAGCCAAGATTACGAGTACTATGGCTACACCTTC. It specifies CASSQDYEYYGYTF.

This rearrangement joins TRBV7-9 to TRBJ2-1; 7 bases agree with TRBD2. V lost 6 bases, J lost 1 base, and 6 bases stayed unmatched. Looked up from germline, CDR1 is SEHNR and CDR2 is FQNEAQ (reference sequence). CDR3 length: 15 amino acids. CDR3 nucleotide sequence: TGTGCCAGCAGAAACGGCGGGGGATCCTACAATGAGCAGTTCTTC. It yields the protein CASRNGGGSYNEQFF.

A few counts support this clone. V gene TRBV19 combines with J gene TRBJ1-4; TRBD1 might be the D (5 bases). The germline CDR1 and CDR2 sequences are LNHDA and SQIVND (reference sequence). The CDR3 has 13 amino acids. Trimming took off 6 bases at V and 8 bases at J, with 13 bases between the two ends. CDR3 amino acids: CASSTWGVEKLFF. The CDR3 nucleotides read TGTGCCAGTAGCACATGGGGGGTAGAAAAACTGTTTTTT.

In its sample, this clone was seen a few times. The chain recombines TRBV7-3 with TRBJ2-3; 9 bases fit TRBD1. V trimming: 5 bases; J trimming: 4 bases; junction bases outside the gene matches: 10. CDR3 length: 16 residues. CDR1 and CDR2 from the germline V gene are SGHTA and FQGTGA. The CDR3 loop is CASSLGRTGVPDTQYF. CDR3 DNA sequence: TGTGCCAGCAGCCTGGGAAGGACAGGGGTCCCAGATACGCAGTATTTT.

This sequence joins TRBV29-1 and TRBJ1-4; D not certain. Germline CDR1 is SQVTM and CDR2 is ANQGSEA. This CDR3 is 13 amino acids long. V was cut by 5 bases and J by 7 bases, with 14 bases left in between. This chain's CDR3 is CSVLPASGEKLFF. For the CDR3, the DNA is TGCAGCGTTCTACCGGCCTCGGGTGAAAAACTGTTTTTT.

In its sample, this clone is medium-sized (0.01 to 0.1%). This sequence joins TRBV13 and TRBJ2-7; TRBD1 agrees at 12 bases. This CDR3 contains 15 residues. Unmatched junction bases numbered 6, after V lost 5 bases and J lost 4 bases. Germline V lookup: CDR1 PRHDT, CDR2 FYEKMQ (reference sequence). CDR3 nucleotide sequence: TGTGCCAGCAGCCCCCGGGACAGGGGGCTATACGAGCAGTACTTC. This codes for CASSPRDRGLYEQYF.

The chain recombines TRBV4-1 with TRBJ2-3; D is perhaps TRBD1 (5 bases). Germline V gene lookup returns CDR1 MGHRA and CDR2 YSYEKL. With 4 bases removed from V and 5 bases from J, the gap between germline ends came to 16 bases. The CDR3 extends over 15 amino acids. CDR3 residues: CASSPTQGSGDTQYF. The DNA for the CDR3 is TGCGCCAGCAGCCCCACTCAGGGCTCCGGAGATACGCAGTATTTT.